A selection of T cell receptor beta chains follows, all from one sample in a study of blood T cell repertoires in COVID-19. Here immunoSEQ multiplex PCR was the method, and the copy in TCRdb shows in-frame clones only, minus some. The sample includes approximately 220,000 clones, roughly 80% of them seen just once. The specimen was peripheral blood. These receptors came from a woman of 80 years or more with acute or convalescent COVID-19. The CDR3 runs from the conserved cysteine through the conserved F or W. D genes are given only for firm matches. For some rows the clone size is stated as once, few or many, or as a class when expanded; others skip it.

CASTTSRTGEQYF TGTGCCAGCACAACTTCTCGGACGGGGGAGCAGTACTTC . TRBJ2-7 TRBV2 .
CASSPGTSGRAPDTQYF TGCGCCAGCAGCCCCGGGACTAGCGGGAGGGCCCCTGATACGCAGTATTTT TRBD2 TRBJ2-3 TRBV5-1 .
CASSIPPGEQYF TGTGCCAGCAGTATCCCTCCGGGGGAGCAGTACTTC . TRBJ2-7 TRBV2 .
CASSQETGDSSYEQYF TGTGCCAGCAGCCAAGAAACGGGGGACAGTAGTTACGAGCAGTACTTC . TRBJ2-7 TRBV14 .
CASSPQGAEQQPQHF TGTGCCAGCTCACCGCAGGGGGCCGAGCAACAGCCCCAGCATTTT TRBD1 TRBJ1-5 TRBV18 .
CASSLAISGASTDTQYF TGTGCCAGCAGCTTAGCGATCAGCGGGGCAAGCACAGATACGCAGTATTTT TRBD2 TRBJ2-3 TRBV7-6 .
CSASTKGTSGYQETQYF TGCAGTGCTAGTACCAAGGGGACTAGCGGGTACCAAGAGACCCAGTACTTC TRBD2 TRBJ2-5 TRBV20-1 .
CASRRGQGASYTF TGTGCCAGCAGACGCGGACAGGGGGCTAGCTACACCTTC TRBD1 TRBJ1-2 TRBV6-5 .
CASSLDGAGQPQHF TGCGCCAGCAGCTTGGATGGGGCTGGTCAGCCCCAGCATTTT . TRBJ1-5 TRBV5-1 .
CATSRDDRDRLFF TGTGCCACCAGCAGAGACGATAGGGACAGGCTGTTCTTC TRBD1 TRBJ2-1 TRBV15 few
CASSLSREQPQHF TGTGCCAGCAGTTTATCCCGAGAGCAACCCCAGCATTTT . TRBJ1-5 TRBV27 .
CASASSGRQGPNEKLFF TGCGCCAGCGCCTCAAGCGGGCGGCAGGGACCAAATGAAAAACTGTTTTTT . TRBJ1-4 TRBV4-1 .
CASRQAPSEGNTEAFF TGTGCCAGCCGACAAGCCCCCAGTGAGGGCAACACTGAAGCTTTCTTT . TRBJ1-1 TRBV6-4 .
CASSRADFSYEQYF TGTGCCAGCAGCCGAGCGGACTTCTCCTACGAGCAGTACTTC . TRBJ2-7 TRBV3-1/TRBV3-2 .
CASSPPGGGTDTQYF TGTGCCAGCTCACCACCGGGCGGGGGCACAGATACGCAGTATTTT . TRBJ2-3 TRBV18 many
CATSDLLAGEADTQYF TGTGCCACCAGTGATTTGTTAGCGGGAGAAGCAGATACGCAGTATTTT TRBD2 TRBJ2-3 TRBV24-1 .
CASTIGGYYGYTF TGTGCCAGCACCATTGGGGGGTACTATGGCTACACCTTC . TRBJ1-2 TRBV28 .
CASSSAGELFF TGTGCCAGCAGTTCCGCCGGGGAGCTGTTTTTT . TRBJ2-2 TRBV27 .
CASSPFGGGRTEAFF TGTGCCAGCTCACCATTCGGGGGAGGTAGGACTGAAGCTTTCTTT . TRBJ1-1 TRBV18 .
CASSYRDSNSPLHF TGTGCCAGCAGCTACCGGGACAGCAATTCACCCCTCCACTTT TRBD1 TRBJ1-6 TRBV11-1 few
CASSLSFPRDGTGELFF TGTGCCAGCAGTTTAAGTTTCCCGAGGGATGGCACCGGGGAGCTGTTTTTT . TRBJ2-2 TRBV28 .
CASSFHNGEQFF TGTGCCAGCAGTTTCCATAACGGTGAGCAGTTCTTC . TRBJ2-1 TRBV28 .
CASSRTGNNQPQHF TGTGCCAGTAGTCGGACAGGAAACAATCAGCCCCAGCATTTT TRBD1 TRBJ1-5 TRBV19 .
CASSWSGLAGAGANVLTF TGTGCCAGCAGCTGGTCGGGACTAGCGGGAGCTGGGGCCAACGTCCTGACTTTC TRBD2 TRBJ2-6 TRBV7-9 .
CAISGDGLPEETQYF TGTGCCATCAGCGGAGACGGCTTACCCGAAGAGACCCAGTACTTC . TRBJ2-5 TRBV10-3 .
CASSLLSRGSGSYEQYF TGTGCCAGCAGTTTATTAAGCAGGGGGTCCGGCTCCTACGAGCAGTACTTC TRBD1 TRBJ2-7 TRBV27 .
CATSRDRGRDRGYGYTF TGTGCCACCAGCAGAGATAGGGGAAGAGACAGGGGGTATGGCTACACCTTC TRBD1 TRBJ1-2 TRBV15 few
CAWSVGLMNTEAFF TGTGCCTGGAGTGTAGGACTCATGAACACTGAAGCTTTCTTT . TRBJ1-1 TRBV30 once
CASSFSGTSGRNEQFF TGTGCCAGCAGTTTTTCCGGGACTAGCGGTAGAAATGAGCAGTTCTTC TRBD2 TRBJ2-1 TRBV7-3 .
CASSRFKAGSTDTQYF TGTGCCAGCAGCCGGTTCAAGGCGGGGAGCACAGATACGCAGTATTTT . TRBJ2-3 TRBV3-1/TRBV3-2 .